This T cell receptor (beta chain) is from a study of graft-versus-host responses after intestinal transplantation. Study context: Each of the recipients got a multivisceral, liver-intestinal, or isolated intestinal transplant. Anti-thymocyte globulin induction preceded roughly 3 years of tacrolimus and steroid maintenance in all recipients.

The assay was immunoSEQ multiplex PCR, and TCRdb's table has in-frame clones only and misses some. The sample yields roughly 100,000 clones, 92% seen once. General observations from the study: Recipient-marrow GvH clones were detected, some having first appeared in ileum or blood.

Germline V gene data show CDR1 as DFQATT and CDR2 as SNEGSKA (reference sequence). The CDR3 contains 11 residues. Trimming removed 4 bases from V and 5 bases from J, with 8 bases in between. On this clone: What it recognizes is unknown.

The receptor's source is a human donor who was the organ donor for an intestinal transplant. V usage is TRBV20-1 and J usage is TRBJ2-5, with D tentatively TRBD2 (6 bases). The material sequenced was unstimulated CD8+ T cells sorted from spleen or lymph node cells, taken before transplant. The CDR3 nucleotides read TGCAGTGCTAAGACTAGGGAGACCCAGTACTTC. It translates to CSAKTRETQYF.